This passage covers 30 T cell receptor beta chains from one sample sequenced in a study of memory CD4+ T cells and cytomegalovirus serostatus. Measured with immunoSEQ multiplex PCR; TCRdb has only the in-frame clones, and not every one. The sample includes roughly 76,000 clones, about 73% seen only once; the top ten take approximately 2.4%. Single viable CD3+CD4+CD8-CD45RO+ cells were sorted as the memory CD4+ T cells. Source material: memory CD4+ T cells from blood. All receptors derive from an adult in good health and CMV-seropositive.

The chain recombines TRBV11-2 with TRBJ1-1; D might be TRBD1 (5 bases). The V gene lost 1 base and the J gene lost 3 bases, with 9 bases spanning the gap. CDR3 length: 14 residues. Germline V gene lookup returns CDR1 SGHAT and CDR2 FQNNGV. CDR3 DNA sequence: TGTGCCAGCAGCTTAGGGGCAGGGTACACTGAAGCTTTCTTT. Translated: CASSLGAGYTEAFF. Together with reference TRBV11-2 and TRBJ1-1, the CDR3 gives the full variable domain: EAGVAQSPRYKIIEKRQSVAFWCNPISGHATLYWYQQILGQGPKLLIQFQNNGVVDDSQLPKDRFSAERLKGVDSTLKIQPAKLEDSAVYLCASSLGAGYTEAFFGQGTRLTVV.

The genes are TRBV18 and TRBJ1-5, with a weak D call TRBD1 (6 bases). This CDR3 contains 13 residues. Germline-derived CDR1 and CDR2 are KGHSH and LQKENI. V was pared by 3 bases and J by 8 bases, with 11 bases between. The CDR3 bases are TGTGCCAGCTCACCGTCAAACAGGGAGCCCCAGCATTTT. Translation gives CASSPSNREPQHF.

The rearrangement joins TRBV11-2 to TRBJ2-7, with 8 bases matching TRBD1. The CDR3 is made up of 17 amino acids. Per germline, CDR1 SGHAT and CDR2 FQNNGV. Trimming removed 2 bases from V and 6 bases from J; junction bases left unmatched: 15. CDR3 DNA: TGTGCCAGCAGCTTACAGGGTTCAGGGGGCAAAGTGGGCGAGCAGTACTTC. Its translation: CASSLQGSGGKVGEQYF. Combining the CDR3 with reference TRBV11-2 and TRBJ2-7 gives the whole variable domain EAGVAQSPRYKIIEKRQSVAFWCNPISGHATLYWYQQILGQGPKLLIQFQNNGVVDDSQLPKDRFSAERLKGVDSTLKIQPAKLEDSAVYLCASSLQGSGGKVGEQYFGPGTRLTVT.

The chain recombines TRBV7-2 with TRBJ1-1; 11 bases map to TRBD1. This CDR3 is 17 amino acids long. V was pared by 6 bases and J by 0 bases, with 9 bases of the junction left unmatched. Germline values: CDR1 SGHTA, CDR2 FQGNSA. CDR3: CASRPRTGGFMNTEAFF. In DNA, the CDR3 is TGTGCCAGCAGACCACGGACAGGGGGCTTTATGAACACTGAAGCTTTCTTT.

The chain uses TRBV18 and TRBJ2-3; TRBD1 or TRBD2 may be the D gene (6 bases each). V was clipped by 3 bases and J by 11 bases, with 15 bases between them. This CDR3 is 13 amino acids long. CDR1 KGHSH and CDR2 LQKENI come from the germline V gene. CDR3 amino acids: CASSPGGPDRQYF. CDR3 bases: TGTGCCAGCTCACCGGGGGGTCCGGACAGGCAGTATTTT.

This sequence joins TRBV7-2 and TRBJ2-1; either TRBD1 or TRBD2 may fit D (5 bases each). The germline V and J ends were trimmed by 3 bases and 3 bases, with 24 bases remaining between them. This CDR3 has 19 amino acids. Germline-derived CDR1 and CDR2 are SGHTA and FQGNSA. The CDR3 nucleotides are TGTGCCAGCAGCTTTGACTTTTGGAGCCCCGGGACGGGCTACAATGAGCAGTTCTTC. This gives the protein CASSFDFWSPGTGYNEQFF.

V gene TRBV30 combines with J gene TRBJ1-2; unclear D gene. Trimming removed 4 bases at V and 3 bases at J, with 15 bases between. The V gene's germline CDR1 is GTSNPN and CDR2 SVGIG (reference sequence). The CDR3 consists of 14 residues. The CDR3: CAWTPGPGDYGYTF. The CDR3 DNA follows: TGTGCCTGGACCCCCGGGCCGGGTGACTATGGCTACACCTTC.

This clone was recorded a few times. The rearrangement links TRBV7-2 to TRBJ2-7; no firm D call. The germline V and J ends were trimmed by 5 bases and 6 bases, with 14 bases remaining between them. Germline CDR1 SGHTA, CDR2 FQGNSA. The length of the CDR3 is 13 residues. CDR3 region: CASSQVTLREQYF. CDR3 DNA: TGTGCCAGCAGCCAAGTAACGCTACGCGAGCAGTACTTC. The whole variable domain, filled in from reference TRBV7-2 and TRBJ2-7, reads GAGVSQSPSNKVTEKGKDVELRCDPISGHTALYWYRQSLGQGLEFLIYFQGNSAPDKSGLPSDRFSAERTGGSVSTLTIQRTQQEDSAVYLCASSQVTLREQYFGPGTRLTVT.

In this sample, this clone turned up a few times. The chain is built from TRBV5-1 and TRBJ1-1, with D unresolved. Trimming cost V 5 bases and J 6 bases, with 17 bases left between them. The CDR3 totals 14 residues. CDR1 is SGHRS, CDR2 YFSETQ, per germline. CDR3 coding DNA: TGCGCCAGCAGTCCCGGATGGACGGTACCTGAAGCTTTCTTT. Translated: CASSPGWTVPEAFF.

In this sample, this clone turned up once. The chain links TRBV18 to TRBJ1-3; weak D call: TRBD1 (6 bases). Deletions cut 0 bases from V and 2 bases from J, with 14 bases between. Looked up from germline, CDR1 is KGHSH and CDR2 is LQKENI. This CDR3 region has 17 residues. CDR3 in amino acids: CASSPPIGRGTGNTIYF. CDR3 nucleotides: TGTGCCAGCTCACCACCGATAGGCAGGGGAACTGGAAACACCATATATTTT.

The chain couples TRBV6-5 to TRBJ1-3; the D is unclear. The V and J ends lost 5 bases and 0 bases respectively, with 5 bases between them. The CDR3 sequence is 13 residues long. Per the germline V gene, CDR1 is MNHEY and CDR2 is SVGAGI. The CDR3 loop is CASSPNSGNTIYF. Here the CDR3 DNA reads TGTGCCAGCAGTCCTAACTCTGGAAACACCATATATTTT.

The chain couples TRBV7-2 to TRBJ2-5, with 7 nucleotides matching TRBD2. Germline CDR1 reads SGHTA; CDR2 reads FQGNSA. This CDR3 has 15 amino acids. Trimming at V came to 3 bases and at J to 2 bases, leaving 6 bases not matched to a gene. The CDR3 spells CASSFQRGPQETQYF. The CDR3 DNA reads TGTGCCAGCAGCTTTCAGCGGGGCCCTCAAGAGACCCAGTACTTC.

The V and J genes are TRBV5-1 and TRBJ2-3; 15 nucleotides line up with TRBD2. The length of the CDR3 is 15 residues. The V gene end was trimmed by 4 bases and the J gene end by 6 bases; junction bases not matched to a gene: 3. Germline assignment: CDR1 SGHRS and CDR2 YFSETQ. CDR3 DNA: TGCGCCAGCAGCCGGACTAGCGGGAGGGCTGATACGCAGTATTTT. Its protein is CASSRTSGRADTQYF.

This clone appeared many times. J is TRBJ2-5 and V is TRBV5-1, with D unclear. Germline values: CDR1 SGHRS, CDR2 YFSETQ. V lost 1 base to trimming and J lost 5 bases, with 3 bases between them. This CDR3 spans 11 amino acids. The CDR3, as DNA: TGCGCCAGCAGCTTGCGGGAGACCCAGTACTTC. As protein: CASSLRETQYF.

The rearrangement uses TRBV18 and TRBJ1-4, with no clear D. V lost 6 bases to trimming and J lost 2 bases, with 13 bases between them. The CDR3 is 15 amino acids. The germline V gene has CDR1 KGHSH and CDR2 LQKENI. CDR3 DNA sequence: TGTGCCAGCTCCGACGTGCACGCGACTAATGAAAAACTGTTTTTT. Translating it yields CASSDVHATNEKLFF.

The gene calls are TRBV4-3 and TRBJ1-2; D might be TRBD1 (6 bases). Per the germline V gene, CDR1 is LGHNA and CDR2 is YSLEER. V lost 0 bases, J lost 6 bases, and 17 bases lay in between. This CDR3 spans 16 amino acids. This chain's CDR3 is CASSQDVGPGAHGYTF. CDR3 DNA sequence: TGCGCCAGCAGCCAAGATGTGGGCCCGGGGGCCCATGGCTACACCTTC.

The chain uses TRBV7-8 and TRBJ2-1; 13 bases align to TRBD2. The CDR3 contains 16 residues. Germline V gene lookup returns CDR1 SGHVS and CDR2 FQNEAQ. The V segment lost 4 bases and the J segment 7 bases; nucleotides outside the gene matches: 7. In DNA form, the CDR3 reads TGTGCCAGCAGCTCGGGACTAGCGGGAATTGAGAATGAGCAGTTCTTC. It yields the protein CASSSGLAGIENEQFF.

This clone was seen only once. For the CDR3, the DNA is TGCAGCGTGGATGGGGGACAGGGAATCTCTGGGGCCAACGTCCTGACTTTC. As protein: CSVDGGQGISGANVLTF. J is TRBJ2-6 and V is TRBV29-1, with 9 bases fitting TRBD1. Losses at the gene ends were 6 bases for V and 0 bases for J; bases not matched to a gene: 9. Germline V gene lookup returns CDR1 SQVTM and CDR2 ANQGSEA. The CDR3 is 17 residues long.

This clone was found once. The chain links TRBV19 to TRBJ2-5; D is uncertain. The CDR3 spans 13 residues. The germline CDR1 and CDR2 sequences are LNHDA and SQIVND (reference sequence). Trimming removed 4 bases at V and 1 base at J, with 7 bases between. DNA for the CDR3: TGTGCCAGTAGTAGGAGTATCCAAGAGACCCAGTACTTC. Translation gives CASSRSIQETQYF.

This chain uses TRBV7-2 with TRBJ2-2; TRBD2 is a possible D gene (5 bases). V gave up 2 bases and J gave up 4 bases, with 11 bases separating them. Germline CDR1 SGHTA, CDR2 FQGNSA. The CDR3 totals 15 residues. The CDR3 coding sequence is TGTGCCAGCAGCTTATTCCTAGCCCCCACCGGGGAGCTGTTTTTT. Its translation is CASSLFLAPTGELFF. The entire variable domain, with the rest obtained from reference TRBV7-2 and TRBJ2-2, is as follows: GAGVSQSPSNKVTEKGKDVELRCDPISGHTALYWYRQSLGQGLEFLIYFQGNSAPDKSGLPSDRFSAERTGGSVSTLTIQRTQQEDSAVYLCASSLFLAPTGELFFGEGSRLTVL.

CDR3 sequence (DNA): TGTGCCTGGAGTCGCTTTTCGGGGGCCTCTGGAAACACCATATATTTT. It translates to CAWSRFSGASGNTIYF. The chain links TRBV30 to TRBJ1-3; D is possibly TRBD1 (6 bases). This CDR3 is built from 16 residues. From germline, CDR1 is GTSNPN and CDR2 SVGIG (reference sequence). V lost 2 bases to trimming and J lost 0 bases, with 14 bases between them.

This sequence joins TRBV2 and TRBJ1-5; 10 positions agree with TRBD1. Unmatched junction bases numbered 8, after V lost 6 bases and J lost 6 bases. CDR3 length equals 15 residues. Germline CDR1 is SNHLY and CDR2 is FYNNEI. CDR3 loop: CASSGQGVRGQPQHF. As DNA, the CDR3 is TGTGCCAGCAGCGGACAGGGGGTAAGGGGTCAGCCCCAGCATTTT.

This clone was seen a handful of times. The rearrangement links TRBV6-1 to TRBJ1-4, with TRBD1 as a possible D gene (5 bases). Trimming cost V 1 base and J 6 bases, with 18 bases left between them. Germline V gene lookup returns CDR1 MNHNS and CDR2 SASEGT. The CDR3 has 17 residues. The CDR3 is CASSEVAGRGWDEKLFF. The CDR3 DNA is TGTGCCAGCAGTGAAGTGGCCGGGAGGGGATGGGATGAAAAACTGTTTTTT.

This clone was seen only once. The chain couples TRBV6-1 to TRBJ2-7; D might be TRBD1 (6 bases). Germline assignment: CDR1 MNHNS and CDR2 SASEGT. Trimming took off 1 base at V and 9 bases at J, with 10 bases between the two ends. CDR3 length: 12 amino acids. DNA for the CDR3: TGTGCCAGCAGTGAAGACAGGGCCCGGCAGTACGTC. It yields the protein CASSEDRARQYV.

This clone has only a few counts. The rearrangement uses TRBV19 and TRBJ2-5; 8 bases are shared with TRBD1. V was clipped by 10 bases and J by 4 bases; unmatched bases: 5. CDR3 length equals 12 residues. CDR1 and CDR2 from the germline V gene are LNHDA and SQIVND (reference sequence). CDR3: CATSTGAETQYF. CDR3 nucleotides: TGTGCCACCTCGACAGGGGCAGAGACCCAGTACTTC.

The rearrangement links TRBV29-1 to TRBJ2-2; 10 nucleotides agree with TRBD1. The CDR3 covers 13 residues. CDR1 is SQVTM and CDR2 is ANQGSEA in the germline V gene. Trimming took 7 bases from V and 7 from J; bases not matched to a gene: 6. CDR3 sequence reads: CSAGDRGLGELFF. The CDR3 DNA reads TGCAGCGCTGGGGACAGGGGACTCGGGGAGCTGTTTTTT.

This clone was seen only a few times. The chain uses TRBV5-1 and TRBJ2-3; a possible D gene is TRBD1 (6 bases). Trimming pared 6 bases from V and 3 bases from J, leaving 14 bases between. The CDR3 length is 14 residues. The V gene's germline CDR1 is SGHRS and CDR2 YFSETQ. CDR3 coding DNA: TGCGCCAGCACCACAGGGATTCGGACAGATACGCAGTATTTT. Protein: CASTTGIRTDTQYF.

This clone was seen a handful of times. J is TRBJ1-5 and V is TRBV15; no clear D gene. CDR3 length equals 14 residues. CDR1 is LNHNV and CDR2 is YYDKDF in the germline V gene (reference sequence). V dropped 0 bases and J dropped 2 bases, with 5 bases sitting between them. Here the CDR3 reads CATSRDLRNQPQHF. The CDR3 DNA reads TGTGCCACCAGCAGAGATCTCCGCAATCAGCCCCAGCATTTT.

The CDR3 region is CASSERGTNQPQHF. The CDR3 DNA follows: TGTGCCAGCAGCGAGCGCGGGACGAATCAGCCCCAGCATTTT. The V call is TRBV7-2, the J call TRBJ1-5; the D gene is possibly TRBD1 (5 bases). The CDR3 extends over 14 amino acids. V was pared by 5 bases and J by 4 bases, with 12 bases between. Germline V gene lookup returns CDR1 SGHTA and CDR2 FQGNSA.

Only a few counts were recorded for this clone. The V gene is TRBV14, the J gene TRBJ2-2; 8 bases align to TRBD2. Germline CDR1 and CDR2: SGHDN and FVKESK. The CDR3 length is 16 residues. With 1 base clipped from V and 0 bases from J, the junction kept 1 base outside the gene matches. The CDR3 bases are TGTGCCAGCAGCCAAGGACTAGCGACGAACACCGGGGAGCTGTTTTTT. Translation gives CASSQGLATNTGELFF.